The subject of this entry is one T cell receptor beta chain. Its specificity is not known. Sample treatment: treatment-naive control, cytoreductive nephrectomy. The method was immunoSEQ multiplex PCR; TCRdb's version includes in-frame clones alone and lacks a portion of them. In the table there are about 15,000 clones, roughly 60% of which are singletons. This sample was taken from a study of radiation and T cells in renal cell carcinoma. Overall study findings and caveats: Only small tumor regions of 0.8 to 1 g were sampled. Compared with controls, irradiated tumors had more, larger dominant CDR3 motifs. Top 100 clonotypes averaged about 50% in irradiated versus roughly 45% in nephrectomy-only tumors.

Per the germline V gene, CDR1 is LNHDA and CDR2 is SQIVND (reference sequence). This CDR3 contains 15 residues. The ends were cut back, 7 bases at V and 2 bases at J, with 17 bases in the middle. The sequencing here drew on tumor tissue, taken from a patient whose treatment was nephrectomy without radiotherapy. V usage is TRBV19 and J usage is TRBJ1-2; possible D gene TRBD1, 5 bases. The TCR originated in a man aged 55 to 70 with renal cell carcinoma. The CDR3 bases are TGTGCCAGTACCTCCCATGGGGCCGCAAACTATGGCTACACCTTC. Translation: CASTSHGAANYGYTF.